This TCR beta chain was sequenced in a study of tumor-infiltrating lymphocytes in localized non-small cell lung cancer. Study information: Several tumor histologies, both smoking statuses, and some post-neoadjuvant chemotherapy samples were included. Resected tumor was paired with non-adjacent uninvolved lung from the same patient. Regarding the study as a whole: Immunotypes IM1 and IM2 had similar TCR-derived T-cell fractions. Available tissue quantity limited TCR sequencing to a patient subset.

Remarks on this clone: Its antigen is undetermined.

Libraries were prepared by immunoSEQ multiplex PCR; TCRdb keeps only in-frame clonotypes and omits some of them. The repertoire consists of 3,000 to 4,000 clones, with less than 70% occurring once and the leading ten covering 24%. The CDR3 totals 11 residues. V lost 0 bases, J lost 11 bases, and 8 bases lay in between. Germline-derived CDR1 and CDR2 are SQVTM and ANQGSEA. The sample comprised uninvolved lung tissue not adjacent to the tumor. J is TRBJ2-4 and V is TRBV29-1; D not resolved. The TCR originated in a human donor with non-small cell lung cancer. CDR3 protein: CSVEETAVQYF. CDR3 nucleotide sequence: TGCAGCGTTGAAGAAACGGCGGTTCAGTACTTC.